This TCR beta chain was found in a study of cytomegalovirus exposure and HLA in healthy donors. Germline V gene lookup returns CDR1 SGHDN and CDR2 FVKESK. CDR3 length: 13 amino acids. Unmatched junction bases numbered 4, after V lost 5 bases and J lost 5 bases. It was with 60 Vbeta and 13 Jbeta primers that the PCR ran. The protocol was immunoSEQ multiplex PCR, while the TCRdb copy is restricted to in-frame clones and leaves out a portion. The sample has approximately 81,000 clones, approximately 81% seen once. The sequence was obtained from a woman aged 45-65 years in good health and CMV-seropositive. The chain combines TRBV14 with TRBJ1-1; 8 positions agree with TRBD1. The sample was PBMCs. The CDR3 DNA reads as TGTGCCAGCAGCGTCCAGGGGGCGACTGAAGCTTTCTTT. It is translated as CASSVQGATEAFF.